A single sample is the source of the 21 T cell receptor beta chains below, sequenced in a study of shared clonotypes between healthy human individuals. TCRdb's table, derived via immunoSEQ multiplex PCR, lists solely in-frame clones and lacks some. The repertoire holds about 2,200,000 clones, with under 95% as singletons. Naive CD8 cells comprised CD45RO-negative, CCR7-positively selected cells, excluding terminally differentiated effector memory CD45RA+ cells. The sequenced sample was naive CD8+ T cells from PBMCs. These receptor sequences come from a man aged 18 to 29 in good health. Some clones in this sample may be carry-over from other donors' samples.

The chain recombines TRBV6-1 with TRBJ2-3; 8 bases agree with TRBD1. The CDR3 extends over 16 amino acids. The germline CDR1 and CDR2 sequences are MNHNS and SASEGT. The ends lost 1 base at V and 1 base at J; junction bases unmatched: 4. The CDR3 here is CASSEVLTGGTDTQYF. Written as DNA, the CDR3 is TGTGCCAGCAGTGAAGTGCTGACAGGGGGCACAGATACGCAGTATTTT.

In nucleotides, the CDR3 is TGTGCCAGCAGTTTATGGTCGGGGGGCAACACAGATACGCAGTATTTT. Its translation: CASSLWSGGNTDTQYF. The J gene is TRBJ2-3, the V gene TRBV27, with D possibly matching TRBD2 (7 bases). Trimming removed 1 base from V and 2 bases from J, with 13 bases in between. CDR3 length: 16 amino acids. The germline gives CDR1 MNHEY, CDR2 SMNVEV (reference sequence).

The rearrangement joins TRBV7-9 to TRBJ2-7, with 12 bases that match TRBD2. There are 16 residues in the CDR3. V shed 1 base and J 4 bases; nucleotides not matched to a gene: 5. The V gene's germline CDR1 is SEHNR and CDR2 FQNEAQ (reference sequence). The CDR3 DNA reads TGTGCCAGCAGCTTAGAAACTAGCGGGAGGACATACGAGCAGTACTTC. Its protein is CASSLETSGRTYEQYF.

The chain has TRBV9 and TRBJ1-4; D perhaps matches TRBD1 (5 bases). The CDR3 sequence is 16 residues long. Germline V gene data show CDR1 as SGDLS and CDR2 as YYNGEE. V lost 0 bases and J 7 bases, leaving 16 bases between the germline ends. CDR3 DNA: TGTGCCAGCAGCGTAGGGGCAGGGCGCCCCGCTGAAAAACTGTTTTTT. Amino acids: CASSVGAGRPAEKLFF.

This chain uses TRBV6-1 with TRBJ2-7, with no clear D. Germline V gene sequence: CDR1 MNHNS, CDR2 SASEGT. V lost 2 bases and J lost 3, with 11 bases in between. CDR3 length equals 14 residues. Written as DNA, the CDR3 is TGTGCCAGCAGTGAACTGTCTTCTTACTACGAGCAGTACTTC. It codes for CASSELSSYYEQYF.

For this clone: Other DNA sequences within the sample encode an identical CDR3. The chain combines TRBV27 with TRBJ1-1; perhaps TRBD1 as D (5 bases). The CDR3 spans 14 residues. The ends were cut back, 5 bases at V and 4 bases at J, with 14 bases in the middle. CDR1 and CDR2 (germline): MNHEY, SMNVEV (reference sequence). The CDR3, as DNA: TGTGCCAGCAGTGTCCTCGGGGGGGGCACTGAAGCTTTCTTT. Protein: CASSVLGGGTEAFF.

This chain connects TRBV7-3 to TRBJ2-1, with 8 bases fitting TRBD2. Germline assignment: CDR1 SGHTA and CDR2 FQGTGA. This CDR3 comprises 15 residues. Germline trimming cut 4 bases from V and 7 bases from J; bases unmatched to any gene: 9. The CDR3 sequence is CASSSRGGYINEQFF. For the CDR3, the DNA is TGTGCCAGCAGCTCACGGGGGGGATACATAAATGAGCAGTTCTTC.

The gene calls are TRBV11-3 and TRBJ2-7, with a weak D call TRBD1 (5 bases). Deletions cut 1 base from V and 4 bases from J, with 14 bases between. Germline V CDR1 and CDR2: SGHNT, YENEEA. There are 15 residues in the CDR3. The DNA of the CDR3 is TGTGCCAGCAGCTTAGCGGGCAGGGAAGGGTACGAGCAGTACTTC. The encoded protein is CASSLAGREGYEQYF.

The V call is TRBV2, the J call TRBJ2-7; weak D call: TRBD1 (5 bases). Germline V gene data show CDR1 as SNHLY and CDR2 as FYNNEI. This CDR3 spans 15 amino acids. The V gene lost 2 bases and the J gene lost 5 bases, with 16 bases spanning the gap. The CDR3 DNA follows: TGTGCCAGCAGTGAACGTTCGCCAGGGAAAGACGAGCAGTACTTC. This codes for CASSERSPGKDEQYF.

The genes are TRBV11-2 and TRBJ1-4, with D possibly being TRBD1 (5 bases). Trimming took 4 bases from V and 8 from J, leaving 17 bases between them. CDR1 is SGHAT and CDR2 is FQNNGV in the germline V gene. The length of the CDR3 is 15 residues. The CDR3: CASSSLEGGEEKLFF. DNA for the CDR3: TGTGCCAGCAGCTCTCTTGAGGGAGGGGAGGAAAAACTGTTTTTT.

The chain is built from TRBV9 and TRBJ2-1; D not certain. V lost 0 bases and J 10 bases, leaving 8 bases between the germline ends. The CDR3 has 12 residues. Looked up from germline, CDR1 is SGDLS and CDR2 is YYNGEE. The CDR3 DNA reads as TGTGCCAGCAGCGTAGGGGGTAGGGAGCAGTTCTTC. Protein: CASSVGGREQFF.

This chain links TRBV7-9 with TRBJ2-7; D uncertain. This CDR3 has 13 residues. Germline CDR1 SEHNR, CDR2 FQNEAQ (reference sequence). V lost 5 bases and J 4 bases, leaving 12 bases between the germline ends. CDR3 bases: TGTGCCAGCAGCAATACGCCCCCGTACGAGCAGTACTTC. This gives the protein CASSNTPPYEQYF.

The J gene is TRBJ2-6, the V gene TRBV5-1; maybe TRBD2 (6 bases). Per the germline V gene, CDR1 is SGHRS and CDR2 is YFSETQ. This CDR3 is 17 amino acids long. With 0 bases removed from V and 2 bases from J, the gap between germline ends came to 12 bases. In DNA form, the CDR3 reads TGCGCCAGCAGCTTGGGGCCCGGGGGTGCTGGGGCCAACGTCCTGACTTTC. Amino acid sequence: CASSLGPGGAGANVLTF.

This chain joins TRBV28 and TRBJ2-7, with 7 positions matching TRBD2. Losses at the gene ends were 7 bases for V and 2 bases for J; bases not matched to a gene: 14. The CDR3 is made up of 16 amino acids. From germline, CDR1 is MDHEN and CDR2 SYDVKM. The CDR3 region has the DNA TGTGCCAGCACCCCCTTAGAGCTAGCGGAGACCTACGAGCAGTACTTC. It translates to CASTPLELAETYEQYF.

The chain uses TRBV27 and TRBJ2-1; perhaps D is TRBD1 or TRBD2 (5 bases each). Per the germline V gene, CDR1 is MNHEY and CDR2 is SMNVEV (reference sequence). The CDR3 sequence is 15 residues long. V lost 6 bases to trimming and J lost 5 bases, with 17 bases between them. CDR3 nucleotide sequence: TGTGCCAGCAGATCCCCCGCCGGGACGGACAATGAGCAGTTCTTC. This gives the protein CASRSPAGTDNEQFF.

The CDR3 DNA follows: TGTGCCAGCAGCGCTGGGACAGAAAGCACAGATACGCAGTATTTT. This sequence encodes CASSAGTESTDTQYF. The chain is built from TRBV9 and TRBJ2-3; 7 bases agree with TRBD1. This CDR3 contains 15 residues. The V gene's germline CDR1 is SGDLS and CDR2 YYNGEE. Germline trimming cut 3 bases from V and 0 bases from J; bases unmatched to any gene: 4.

The rearrangement links TRBV7-6 to TRBJ2-3; 16 bases fit TRBD2. The CDR3 consists of 17 residues. Looked up from germline, CDR1 is SGHVS and CDR2 is FNYEAQ. The V and J ends lost 4 bases and 2 bases, in that order; junction bases with no gene match: 3. The CDR3 DNA follows: TGTGCCAGCAGCTGGGGACTAGCGGGAGGGAACACAGATACGCAGTATTTT. Protein sequence: CASSWGLAGGNTDTQYF.

The genes are TRBV9 and TRBJ2-1, with 12 bases aligning to TRBD2. The CDR3 sequence is 16 residues long. Germline V gives CDR1 SGDLS, CDR2 YYNGEE. After removal of 3 bases from V and 4 bases from J, the junction contained 5 bases not matched to a gene. CDR3 sequence: CASSGPSGRGYNEQFF. CDR3 DNA sequence: TGTGCCAGCAGCGGTCCTAGCGGGAGGGGGTACAATGAGCAGTTCTTC. The variable domain in full, completed from reference TRBV9 and TRBJ2-1, reads DSGVTQTPKHLITATGQRVTLRCSPRSGDLSVYWYQQSLDQGLQFLIQYYNGEERAKGNILERFSAQQFPDLHSELNLSSLELGDSALYFCASSGPSGRGYNEQFFGPGTRLTVL.

The chain combines TRBV13 with TRBJ2-7; 7 bases are a match to TRBD2. The CDR3 consists of 18 residues. With 5 bases clipped from V and 4 bases from J, the junction kept 20 bases outside the gene matches. CDR1 PRHDT and CDR2 FYEKMQ come from the germline V gene (reference sequence). In nucleotides, the CDR3 is TGTGCCAGCAGCCCGGGAGGAAATAAGTTTGGAGGCCTGTACGAGCAGTACTTC. This translates into CASSPGGNKFGGLYEQYF.

This sequence joins TRBV25-1 and TRBJ2-2, with D perhaps given as TRBD1 or TRBD2 (6 bases each). The CDR3 consists of 16 residues. Per the germline V gene, CDR1 is MGHDK and CDR2 is SYGVNS. V was shortened by 4 bases and J by 5 bases, with 17 bases between the two germline ends. In nucleotides, the CDR3 is TGTGCCAGCAGTGCCTCGACTAGAGGGGGTACCGGGGAGCTGTTTTTT. This gives the protein CASSASTRGGTGELFF.

This clone was counted once. The genes are TRBV6-4 and TRBJ1-1; 7 bases are shared with TRBD1. Germline lookup yields CDR1 MRHNA and CDR2 SNTAGT. V lost 5 bases to trimming and J lost 0 bases; unmatched junction nucleotides: 12. The CDR3 contains 17 residues. CDR3 region: CASSSVLEGAMNTEAFF. Written as DNA, the CDR3 is TGTGCCAGCAGTTCGGTTTTGGAGGGGGCTATGAACACTGAAGCTTTCTTT.